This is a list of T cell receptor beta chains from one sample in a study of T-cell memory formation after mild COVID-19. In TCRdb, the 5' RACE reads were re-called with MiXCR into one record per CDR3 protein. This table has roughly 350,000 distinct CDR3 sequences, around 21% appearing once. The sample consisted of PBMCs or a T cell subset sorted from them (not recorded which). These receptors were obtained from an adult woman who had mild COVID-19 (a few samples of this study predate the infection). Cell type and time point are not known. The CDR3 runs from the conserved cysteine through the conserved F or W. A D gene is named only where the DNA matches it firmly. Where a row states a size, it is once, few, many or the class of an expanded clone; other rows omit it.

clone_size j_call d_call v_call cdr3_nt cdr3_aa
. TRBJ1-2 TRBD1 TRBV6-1 TGTGCCAGCAGGGACAGGGGGCTCTTTGGCTACACCTTC CASRDRGLFGYTF
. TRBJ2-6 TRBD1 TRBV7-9 TGTGCCAGCCGCCCGGCAGGGGGTTCCTCTGGGGCCAACGTCCTGACTTTC CASRPAGGSSGANVLTF
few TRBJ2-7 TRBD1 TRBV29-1 TGCAGCGTTGAAGAATCCCTCCTGGACAGGGTCGGCTACGAGCAGTACTTC CSVEESLLDRVGYEQYF
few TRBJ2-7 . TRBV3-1 TGTGCCAGCAGCCAAGAAGCAGGTTCCTACGAGCAGTACTTC CASSQEAGSYEQYF
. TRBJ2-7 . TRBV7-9 TGTGCCAGCAGCTTACCAGCAGACTACGAGCAGTACTTC CASSLPADYEQYF
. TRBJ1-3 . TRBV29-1 TGCAGCGTCTCTCAGCCCTTCACCTCTGGAAACACCATATATTTT CSVSQPFTSGNTIYF
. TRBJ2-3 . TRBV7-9 TGTGCCAGCAGCAGGGACCCGAGCACAGATACGCAGTATTTT CASSRDPSTDTQYF
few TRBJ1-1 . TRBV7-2 TGTGCCAGCAGCTTAGGGTGGTTGGCGGAAGCTTTCTTT CASSLGWLAEAFF
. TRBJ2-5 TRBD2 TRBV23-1 TGCGCCAGCAGTCACCATACATTTGCGGGGGAATCTTGTGAGACCCAGTACTTC CASSHHTFAGESCETQYF
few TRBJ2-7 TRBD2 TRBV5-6 TGTGCCAGCAGCCCAACCGGGACTAGCGGGATCAGGTCCTACGAGCAGTACTTC CASSPTGTSGIRSYEQYF
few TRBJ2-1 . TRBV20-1 TGCAGTGGGACGGACGGGAACTCCTACAATGAGCAGTTCTTC CSGTDGNSYNEQFF
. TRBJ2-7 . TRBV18 TGTGCCAGCTCCTCTGGGGGATTAAATTACTACGAGCAGTACTTC CASSSGGLNYYEQYF
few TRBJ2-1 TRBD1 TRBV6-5 TGTGCCAGCAGTGGGAGACAGGGACCATACAATGAGCAGTTCTTC CASSGRQGPYNEQFF
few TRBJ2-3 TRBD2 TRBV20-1 TGCAGTGCTAGACCTTCGAGCGGGAGGGCCTACACAGATACGCAGTATTTT CSARPSSGRAYTDTQYF
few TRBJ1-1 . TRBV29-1 TGCAGCGTTGAAGATTTGGAGGGTCGGAACACTGAAGCTTTCTTT CSVEDLEGRNTEAFF
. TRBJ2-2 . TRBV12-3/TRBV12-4 TGTGCCAGCTCCCTGGGGTCACACCTCAACACCGGGGAGCTGTTTTTT CASSLGSHLNTGELFF
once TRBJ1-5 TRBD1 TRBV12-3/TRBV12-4 TGTGCCAGCAGGTCGGACAGGAGGGATCAGCCCCAGCATTTT CASRSDRRDQPQHF
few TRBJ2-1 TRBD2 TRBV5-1 TGCGCCAGCAGTGAAGGACTAGCGGGGGGAATGAATGAGCAGTTCTTC CASSEGLAGGMNEQFF
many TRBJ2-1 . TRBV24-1 TGTGCCACCAGTGACCCTGGGACGGTTCATGATGAGCAGTTCTTC CATSDPGTVHDEQFF
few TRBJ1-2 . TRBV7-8 TGTGCCAGCAGCTTAGTAGGCGACTCTAACTATGGCTACACCTTC CASSLVGDSNYGYTF
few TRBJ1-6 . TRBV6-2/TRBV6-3 TGTGCCAGCAGTTACCTCCGGCAGAGTAATAATTCACCCCTCCACTTT CASSYLRQSNNSPLHF
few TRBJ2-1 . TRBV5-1 TGCGCCAGCAGGACTGCCGGCACCTCCTACAATGAGCAGTTCTTC CASRTAGTSYNEQFF
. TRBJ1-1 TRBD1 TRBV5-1 TGCGCCAGCTCGACAGGGGGCCCTCCCGATCCTGAAGCTTTCTTT CASSTGGPPDPEAFF
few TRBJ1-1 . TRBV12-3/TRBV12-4 TGTGCCAGCAGCTTCACAGGGGAAGCTTTCTTT CASSFTGEAFF